This T cell receptor (beta chain) was observed in a study of identical twins. The table lists this clonotype with a few counts. The antigen is unknown. TCRdb reprocessed the 5' RACE reads via MiXCR and lists one record per CDR3 protein. The sample includes about 300,000 distinct CDR3 sequences, around an eighth of them seen just once. In germline, CDR1 is SGHTS, CDR2 YDEGEE. The V gene end was trimmed by 3 bases and the J gene end by 4 bases; junction bases not matched to a gene: 4. This CDR3 is 14 amino acids long. Study-level points and caveats: Twin-shared out-of-frame alpha sequences were enriched for low generation probability. For out-of-frame beta sequences, excess twin sharing was weaker.

These data were also reused for a study on yellow fever vaccine responses in identical twins.

The TCR comes from a woman in her late teens or twenties in good health. Sequencing used CD8+ T cells sorted from blood. This rearrangement joins TRBV5-8 to TRBJ1-1; 9 positions agree with TRBD1. Here the CDR3 DNA reads TGTGCCAGCAGCTGGACAGGGGCGAGCACTGAAGCTTTCTTT. Translating gives CASSWTGASTEAFF.